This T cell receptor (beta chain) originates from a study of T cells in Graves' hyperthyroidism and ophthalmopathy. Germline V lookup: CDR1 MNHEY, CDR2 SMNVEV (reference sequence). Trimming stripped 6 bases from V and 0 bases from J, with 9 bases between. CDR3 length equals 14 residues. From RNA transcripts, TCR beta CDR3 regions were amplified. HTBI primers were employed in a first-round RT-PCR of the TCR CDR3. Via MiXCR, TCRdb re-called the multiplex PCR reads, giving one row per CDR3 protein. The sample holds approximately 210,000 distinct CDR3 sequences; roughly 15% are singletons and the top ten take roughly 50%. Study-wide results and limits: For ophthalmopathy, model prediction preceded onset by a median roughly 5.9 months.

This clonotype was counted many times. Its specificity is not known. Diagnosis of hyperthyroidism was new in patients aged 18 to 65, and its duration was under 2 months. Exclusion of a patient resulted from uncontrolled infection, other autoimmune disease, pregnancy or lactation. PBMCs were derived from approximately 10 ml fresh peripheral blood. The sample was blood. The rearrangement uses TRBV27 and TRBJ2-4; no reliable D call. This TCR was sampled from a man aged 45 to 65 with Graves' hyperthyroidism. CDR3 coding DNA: TGTGCCAGCAGCCCCACAGTAGCCAAAAACATTCAGTACTTC. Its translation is CASSPTVAKNIQYF.